These T cell receptor beta chains were read from a single sample in a study of T cells in narcolepsy. The table came from immunoSEQ multiplex PCR; TCRdb's copy has only in-frame clones and leaves some out. The profile covers about 35,000 clones, with 65% to 85% appearing a single time and approximately 1% taken by the ten largest. The sequencing sample was made of memory (CD45RA-) CD4+ T cells from blood. These receptors came from a human donor in good health. Both conserved end residues are part of each CDR3. Each record gives: clone size, D gene, V gene, J gene, CDR3 protein, CDR3 DNA. The D gene is left open where the match is weak. Size tells how often a clone was seen (once, few, many) or the class of an expanded clone, and some rows leave it out.

>-|-|TRBV6-1|TRBJ2-5
CASSEAGMGTQYF
TGTGCCAGCAGTGAAGCGGGGATGGGGACCCAGTACTTC
>-|-|TRBV7-8|TRBJ1-3
CASSFGEGGSGNTIYF
TGTGCCAGCAGTTTTGGGGAGGGAGGGTCTGGAAACACCATATATTTT
>-|TRBD2|TRBV7-3|TRBJ2-2
CASSPEVSGGVNTGELFF
TGTGCCAGCAGCCCCGAAGTGAGCGGGGGGGTGAACACCGGGGAGCTGTTTTTT
>-|-|TRBV7-2|TRBJ1-3
CASSFGDSAGNTIYF
TGTGCCAGCAGCTTCGGGGACTCGGCTGGAAACACCATATATTTT
>few|TRBD1|TRBV6-5|TRBJ1-2
CASSYTRTGGERGYTF
TGTGCCAGCAGTTACACAAGGACAGGGGGCGAGCGTGGCTACACCTTC
>-|-|TRBV5-1|TRBJ1-2
CASSGSIGDYTF
TGCGCCAGCAGCGGCTCAATAGGTGACTACACCTTC
>once|-|TRBV27|TRBJ2-7
CASSPLVSYEQYF
TGTGCCAGCAGTCCACTAGTCTCCTACGAGCAGTACTTC
>-|-|TRBV5-1|TRBJ2-7
CASSSQGGDEQYF
TGCGCCAGCAGCTCCCAGGGCGGGGACGAGCAGTACTTC
>-|-|TRBV6-1|TRBJ1-5
CASSFRGGDQPQHF
TGTGCCAGCAGTTTCAGGGGAGGGGATCAGCCCCAGCATTTT
>once|TRBD1|TRBV7-3|TRBJ1-2
CASSSTGGSYGYTF
TGTGCCAGCAGCTCTACAGGGGGCAGCTATGGCTACACCTTC
>-|TRBD2|TRBV7-9|TRBJ2-1
CASSLLRTSSWWDNEQFF
TGTGCCAGCAGCTTACTTCGGACTAGCTCTTGGTGGGACAATGAGCAGTTCTTC